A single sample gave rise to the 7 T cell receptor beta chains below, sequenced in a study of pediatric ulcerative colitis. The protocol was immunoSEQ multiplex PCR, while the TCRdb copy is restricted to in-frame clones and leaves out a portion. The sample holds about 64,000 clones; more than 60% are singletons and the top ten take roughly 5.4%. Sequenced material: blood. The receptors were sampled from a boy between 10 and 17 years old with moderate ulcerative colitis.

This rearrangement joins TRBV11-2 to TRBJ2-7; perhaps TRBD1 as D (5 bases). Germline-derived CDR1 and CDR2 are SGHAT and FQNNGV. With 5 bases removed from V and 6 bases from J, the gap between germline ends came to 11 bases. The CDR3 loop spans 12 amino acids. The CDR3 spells CASSPTTVEQYF. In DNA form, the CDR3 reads TGTGCCAGCAGCCCCACGACAGTCGAGCAGTACTTC.

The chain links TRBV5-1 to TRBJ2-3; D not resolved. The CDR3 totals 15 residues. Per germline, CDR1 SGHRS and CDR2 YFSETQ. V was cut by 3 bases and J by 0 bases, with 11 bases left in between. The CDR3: CASSSDWSSTDTQYF. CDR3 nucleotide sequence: TGCGCCAGCAGCTCTGACTGGTCTAGCACAGATACGCAGTATTTT.

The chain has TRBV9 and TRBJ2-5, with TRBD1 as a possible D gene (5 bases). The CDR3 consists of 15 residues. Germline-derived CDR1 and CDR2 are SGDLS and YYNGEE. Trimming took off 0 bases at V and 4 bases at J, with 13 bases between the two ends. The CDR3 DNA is TGTGCCAGCAGCGTAGACGTAAGGGGTATAGAGACCCAGTACTTC. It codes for CASSVDVRGIETQYF.

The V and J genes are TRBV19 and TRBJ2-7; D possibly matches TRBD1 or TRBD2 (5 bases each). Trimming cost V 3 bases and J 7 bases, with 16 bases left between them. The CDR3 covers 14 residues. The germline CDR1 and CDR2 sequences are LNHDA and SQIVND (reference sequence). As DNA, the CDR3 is TGTGCCAGTAGTATCCGGGACCCCAGAGGGGAGCAGTACTTC. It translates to CASSIRDPRGEQYF.

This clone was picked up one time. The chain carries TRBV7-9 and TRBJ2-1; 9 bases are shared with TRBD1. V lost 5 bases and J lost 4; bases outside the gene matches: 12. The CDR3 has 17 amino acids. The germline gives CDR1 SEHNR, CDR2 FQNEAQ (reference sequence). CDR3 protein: CASSLRTGVPLYNEQFF. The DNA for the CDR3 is TGTGCCAGCAGCCTCCGGACAGGGGTCCCCCTTTACAATGAGCAGTTCTTC.

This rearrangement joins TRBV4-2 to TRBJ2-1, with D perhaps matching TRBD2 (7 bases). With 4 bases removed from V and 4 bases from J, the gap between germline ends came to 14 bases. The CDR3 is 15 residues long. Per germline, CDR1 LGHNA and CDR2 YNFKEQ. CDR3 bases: TGTGCCAGCAGCCCCCAGGGGCGGGAGTACAATGAGCAGTTCTTC. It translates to CASSPQGREYNEQFF.

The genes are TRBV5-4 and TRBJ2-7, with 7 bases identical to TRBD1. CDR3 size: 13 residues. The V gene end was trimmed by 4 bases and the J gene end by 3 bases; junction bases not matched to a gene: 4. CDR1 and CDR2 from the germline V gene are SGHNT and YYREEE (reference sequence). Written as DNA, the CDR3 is TGTGCCAGCAGCCACCGGGACAGCTACGAGCAGTACTTC. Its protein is CASSHRDSYEQYF.